Listed here are 23 T cell receptor beta chains from one sample, sequenced in a study of shared clonotypes between healthy human individuals. Generated by immunoSEQ multiplex PCR, the TCRdb table keeps only in-frame clones and is missing some. The repertoire holds around 430,000 clones, roughly 77% seen once, with under 15% in the top ten. The specimen was PBMCs. The receptor source for this set is a woman between 40 and 50 years old in good health. Some clones in this sample may be carry-over from other donors' samples.

The chain employs TRBV5-1 and TRBJ2-1; maybe TRBD2 (6 bases). V was shortened by 0 bases and J by 8 bases, with 15 bases between the two germline ends. The germline CDR1 and CDR2 sequences are SGHRS and YFSETQ. CDR3 length: 15 residues. The CDR3 spells CASSLVLADYDEQFF. The CDR3 DNA is TGCGCCAGCAGCTTGGTTTTAGCGGACTATGATGAGCAGTTCTTC.

This clone was seen once. The chain carries TRBV5-1 and TRBJ2-1; D gene ambiguous. Germline CDR1 is SGHRS and CDR2 is YFSETQ. Deletions cut 2 bases from V and 7 bases from J, with 4 bases between. The CDR3 runs to 11 residues. The CDR3 here is CASSFMNEQFF. CDR3 coding DNA: TGCGCCAGCAGCTTTATGAATGAGCAGTTCTTC.

The gene calls are TRBV19 and TRBJ2-1, with 11 bases matching TRBD2. The CDR3 runs to 15 residues. The V segment lost 4 bases and the J segment 3 bases; nucleotides outside the gene matches: 2. Germline loops: CDR1 LNHDA, CDR2 SQIVND (reference sequence). The CDR3 coding sequence is TGTGCCAGTAGTAGGACTAGCGGGCTCTACAATGAGCAGTTCTTC. Translated: CASSRTSGLYNEQFF.

This sequence joins TRBV5-4 and TRBJ2-3, with 11 nucleotides matching TRBD1. The germline CDR1 and CDR2 sequences are SGHNT and YYREEE (reference sequence). The CDR3 sequence is 18 residues long. Trimming cost V 4 bases and J 0 bases; bases outside gene matches: 10. As DNA, the CDR3 is TGTGCCAGCAGCCTCCCGGGACAGGGGGGCTATAGCACAGATACGCAGTATTTT. Protein sequence: CASSLPGQGGYSTDTQYF.

This clone appeared many times. The chain has TRBV2 and TRBJ1-5, with TRBD1 matching over 9 bases. Trimming cost V 9 bases and J 9 bases; bases outside gene matches: 9. The germline CDR1 and CDR2 sequences are SNHLY and FYNNEI. CDR3 length: 13 residues. CDR3 DNA: TGTGCCAGTCACGGGACAGGGAAGGTGCCCCAGCATTTT. It encodes CASHGTGKVPQHF.

Only one count was recorded for this clone. This chain joins TRBV30 and TRBJ2-2; TRBD2 matches at 10 bases. Germline-derived CDR1 and CDR2 are GTSNPN and SVGIG (reference sequence). The CDR3 is made up of 14 amino acids. J lost 6 bases, V lost 1 base, and 2 bases had no gene match. The CDR3 here is CAWSEGLAAGELFF. CDR3 DNA sequence: TGTGCCTGGAGTGAAGGACTAGCGGCCGGGGAGCTGTTTTTT.

The rearrangement uses TRBV27 and TRBJ1-5; 9 positions match TRBD1. Germline V CDR1 and CDR2: MNHEY, SMNVEV (reference sequence). The length of the CDR3 is 15 residues. Trimming removed 4 bases from V and 5 bases from J; junction bases left unmatched: 6. In DNA, the CDR3 is TGTGCCAGCAGTTCGGGACAGGGTTTGGATCAGCCCCAGCATTTT. As protein: CASSSGQGLDQPQHF.

The chain carries TRBV2 and TRBJ2-2, with D perhaps being TRBD1 or TRBD2 (5 bases each). The V end was cut by 8 bases, the J end by 6 bases, with 16 bases between. Germline values: CDR1 SNHLY, CDR2 FYNNEI. The CDR3 consists of 14 residues. CDR3 loop: CASRRDGQPGELFF. The CDR3 nucleotides read TGTGCCAGCCGACGGGACGGCCAGCCCGGGGAGCTGTTTTTT. The whole variable domain, filled in from reference TRBV2 and TRBJ2-2, reads EPEVTQTPSHQVTQMGQEVILRCVPISNHLYFYWYRQILGQKVEFLVSFYNNEISEKSEIFDDQFSVERPDGSNFTLKIRSTKLEDSAMYFCASRRDGQPGELFFGEGSRLTVL.

The CDR3: CASSLLGLRGTGANVLTF. The CDR3 coding sequence is TGTGCCAGCAGTTTACTCGGCCTCAGGGGTACTGGGGCCAACGTCCTGACTTTC. This chain connects TRBV28 to TRBJ2-6; possible D gene TRBD1, 6 bases. The ends were cut back, 2 bases at V and 2 bases at J, with 16 bases in the middle. In germline, CDR1 is MDHEN, CDR2 SYDVKM. CDR3 length: 18 residues.

This chain connects TRBV5-1 to TRBJ1-2; D gene uncertain. Germline assignment: CDR1 SGHRS and CDR2 YFSETQ. With 0 bases removed from V and 1 base from J, the gap between germline ends came to 7 bases. This CDR3 has 14 amino acids. The CDR3 reads CASSLAHDNYGYTF. The CDR3 DNA is TGCGCCAGCAGCTTGGCGCACGATAACTATGGCTACACCTTC.

This clone was picked up one time. The chain couples TRBV29-1 to TRBJ2-5; perhaps D is TRBD1 or TRBD2 (5 bases each). This CDR3 region has 15 residues. Trimming removed 7 bases from V and 2 bases from J, with 20 bases in between. Germline V gene sequence: CDR1 SQVTM, CDR2 ANQGSEA. The CDR3 DNA follows: TGCAGCGCCAAGAACCGGGACCGGGCTCAAGAGACCCAGTACTTC. Protein product: CSAKNRDRAQETQYF.

There are a few counts of this clone. Other DNA sequences in this specimen translate into the identical CDR3. The chain uses TRBV28 and TRBJ2-5; TRBD1 is a possible D gene (6 bases). In germline, CDR1 is MDHEN, CDR2 SYDVKM. CDR3 length: 16 residues. Trimming took off 5 bases at V and 3 bases at J, with 19 bases between the two ends. CDR3 amino acids: CASSQWDKGEEETQYF. In DNA, the CDR3 is TGTGCCAGCAGTCAGTGGGACAAGGGGGAAGAAGAGACCCAGTACTTC.

About this clone itself: The identical CDR3 is also encoded by other nucleotide sequences in the sample. This chain links TRBV5-6 with TRBJ1-1; a weak D match, TRBD1 (5 bases). The V gene lost 1 base and the J gene lost 5 bases, with 9 bases spanning the gap. The germline gives CDR1 SGHDT, CDR2 YYEEEE. This CDR3 contains 13 residues. CDR3 DNA: TGTGCCAGCAGCTTGCAGGGTCGGACTGAAGCTTTCTTT. It encodes CASSLQGRTEAFF.

This sequence joins TRBV11-2 and TRBJ2-5; the match to TRBD2 covers 10 bases. V gave up 4 bases and J gave up 5 bases; unmatched junction bases: 7. The CDR3 has 15 residues. The germline V gene encodes CDR1 SGHAT and CDR2 FQNNGV. CDR3 coding DNA: TGTGCCAGCAGCTCTGTAGCGGGAGGTGGGGAGACCCAGTACTTC. The encoded protein is CASSSVAGGGETQYF.

The CDR3 DNA sequence: TGCGCCAGCCAAACCGGGACAGGGGGCTACGAGCAGTACTTC. Encoded protein: CASQTGTGGYEQYF. This chain links TRBV5-1 with TRBJ2-7; 11 bases are a match to TRBD1. This CDR3 has 14 amino acids. V was pared by 7 bases and J by 3 bases, with 6 bases of the junction left unmatched. Germline CDR1 is SGHRS and CDR2 is YFSETQ.

This clone was counted many times. This chain uses TRBV4-1 with TRBJ2-7; a possible D gene is TRBD1 (5 bases). The germline V gene encodes CDR1 MGHRA and CDR2 YSYEKL. The CDR3 totals 14 residues. Trimming cost V 6 bases and J 3 bases, with 15 bases left between them. CDR3 nucleotide sequence: TGCGCCAGCAGTCCCTTCGACAGTAACTACGAGCAGTACTTC. It yields the protein CASSPFDSNYEQYF.

As concerns this clone: One base separates it from a far larger clone, so it is likely a read error. The chain has TRBV2 and TRBJ1-1; possibly TRBD1 for D (5 bases). From germline, CDR1 is SNHLY and CDR2 FYNNEI. V lost 5 bases to trimming and J lost 1 base, with 8 bases between them. The length of the CDR3 is 13 residues. The CDR3 is CASSFTGNTEAFF. DNA for the CDR3: TGTGCCAGCAGTTTCACAGGGAACACTGAAGCTTTCTTT.

V and J are TRBV18 and TRBJ1-1; possible D gene TRBD1, 6 bases. Germline CDR1 and CDR2: KGHSH and LQKENI. The CDR3 contains 16 residues. The V end lost 3 bases, the J end lost 0 bases, and 14 bases lay between the germline ends. CDR3 in amino acids: CASSPGTGNMNTEAFF. The CDR3, as DNA: TGTGCCAGCTCACCCGGAACAGGGAACATGAACACTGAAGCTTTCTTT. The full variable domain, its missing parts supplied by reference TRBV18 and TRBJ1-1, is NAGVMQNPRHLVRRRGQEARLRCSPMKGHSHVYWYRQLPEEGLKFMVYLQKENIIDESGMPKERFSAEFPKEGPSILRIQQVVRGDSAAYFCASSPGTGNMNTEAFFGQGTRLTVV.

The chain employs TRBV18 and TRBJ2-7; TRBD2 agrees at 14 bases. Looked up from germline, CDR1 is KGHSH and CDR2 is LQKENI. This CDR3 has 18 residues. With 1 base clipped from V and 3 bases from J, the junction kept 8 bases outside the gene matches. The CDR3 here is CASSPLGTSGSWLYEQYF. The CDR3 nucleotides read TGTGCCAGCTCACCACTAGGGACTAGCGGGAGTTGGCTCTACGAGCAGTACTTC.

CDR3 sequence reads: CASSVGFLGADTQYF. The CDR3 DNA is TGTGCCAGCAGCGTAGGTTTCCTAGGGGCAGATACGCAGTATTTT. This rearrangement joins TRBV9 to TRBJ2-3; tentatively, D is TRBD1 (5 bases). Trimming stripped 0 bases from V and 4 bases from J, with 12 bases between. This CDR3 spans 15 amino acids. Germline loops: CDR1 SGDLS, CDR2 YYNGEE.

The V call is TRBV10-3, the J call TRBJ2-3, with D possibly matching TRBD2 (6 bases). The germline V and J ends were trimmed by 3 bases and 1 base, with 14 bases remaining between them. CDR1 is ENHRY, CDR2 SYGVKD, per germline. The CDR3 spans 16 residues. CDR3 amino acids: CAISEQLASGTDTQYF. The DNA for the CDR3 is TGTGCCATCAGTGAACAACTAGCTTCCGGCACAGATACGCAGTATTTT.

The V and J genes are TRBV5-1 and TRBJ1-4; D gene unclear. Germline V gene data show CDR1 as SGHRS and CDR2 as YFSETQ. V was cut by 0 bases and J by 1 base, with 4 bases left in between. CDR3 size: 14 residues. The CDR3 region has the DNA TGCGCCAGCAGCTTGGCCCTAACTAATGAAAAACTGTTTTTT. It encodes CASSLALTNEKLFF.

The J gene is TRBJ2-5, the V gene TRBV27; D remains unclear. V dropped 4 bases and J dropped 8 bases, with 8 bases sitting between them. Looked up from germline, CDR1 is MNHEY and CDR2 is SMNVEV (reference sequence). The CDR3 is made up of 11 amino acids. The DNA of the CDR3 is TGTGCCAGCAGTTACAAGAGAACCCAGTACTTC. As protein: CASSYKRTQYF.